This record concerns one TCR beta chain sequence. Its antigen is not known. Amplifying from RNA transcripts, the study obtained TCR beta CDR3 regions. Amplification began with first-round RT-PCR using HTBI primers, then second-round multiplex PCR was performed. TCRdb ran MiXCR on the multiplex PCR reads and lists one entry per CDR3 protein. The repertoire holds around 1.1 million distinct CDR3 sequences, with about two fifths as singletons. The authors enrolled newly diagnosed hyperthyroidism patients aged 18 to 65 with under 2 months' duration. The sample comes from a study of Graves' ophthalmopathy and Graves' hyperthyroidism. There are 13 residues in the CDR3. The germline V gene has CDR1 ENHRY and CDR2 SYGVKD. Study-wide points: The model's prediction of ophthalmopathy progression had about 70% sensitivity and roughly 72% specificity. Detection in blood was also observed for most expanded thyroid clonotypes above 0.001 frequency. A roughly 80% specificity and roughly 90% sensitivity were achieved by a 13-signature model that separated ophthalmopathy from stable hyperthyroidism.

The specimen was peripheral blood or thyroid tissue (not recorded which). The sequence derives from an adult man with Graves' hyperthyroidism. The chain couples TRBV10-3 to TRBJ1-2; possible D gene TRBD1, 6 bases. The CDR3: CPSSQQGDYGYTF. The DNA of the CDR3 is TGTCCCAGCAGTCAACAGGGAGACTATGGCTACACCTTC.